The rows below give T cell receptor beta chains drawn from one sample of a study of Graves' ophthalmopathy and Graves' hyperthyroidism. TCRdb itself ran the multiplex PCR reads through MiXCR, one entry per CDR3 protein. The data show around 470,000 distinct CDR3 sequences, under 15% seen once. Sequencing was performed on blood. These receptors originate from a woman under 40 with Graves' ophthalmopathy. Each CDR3 is given with its conserved first and last residue. D genes are given only for firm matches.

CDR3 protein: CASSRDRGEETQYF; D gene: TRBD1; J gene: TRBJ2-5; V gene: TRBV5-1
CDR3 protein: CASRPTLTPTNYGYTF; D gene: .; J gene: TRBJ1-2; V gene: TRBV6-2/TRBV6-3
CDR3 protein: CASSLGDLGVQPQHF; D gene: .; J gene: TRBJ1-5; V gene: TRBV28
CDR3 protein: CAWSVPGASLRGNTIYF; D gene: .; J gene: TRBJ1-3; V gene: TRBV30
CDR3 protein: CASSRYSDEQYF; D gene: .; J gene: TRBJ2-7; V gene: TRBV12-3/TRBV12-4
CDR3 protein: CASRRLQGANQPQHF; D gene: .; J gene: TRBJ1-5; V gene: TRBV2
CDR3 protein: CASSYSGGNNQETQYF; D gene: .; J gene: TRBJ2-5; V gene: TRBV6-2/TRBV6-3
CDR3 protein: CASTDRDRGSYGYTF; D gene: TRBD1; J gene: TRBJ1-2; V gene: TRBV27
CDR3 protein: CASSPLGAPGEQYF; D gene: .; J gene: TRBJ2-7; V gene: TRBV27
CDR3 protein: CAWSEGLAETQYF; D gene: TRBD2; J gene: TRBJ2-5; V gene: TRBV30
CDR3 protein: CASSFQGAGDTQYF; D gene: .; J gene: TRBJ2-3; V gene: TRBV12-3/TRBV12-4
CDR3 protein: CASSPRIPRQGTNTEAFF; D gene: TRBD1; J gene: TRBJ1-1; V gene: TRBV6-2/TRBV6-3
CDR3 protein: CSASPAGGPYEQYF; D gene: TRBD2; J gene: TRBJ2-7; V gene: TRBV20-1
CDR3 protein: CAWSGPSYEQYF; D gene: .; J gene: TRBJ2-7; V gene: TRBV30
CDR3 protein: CASSLGILGQSYEQYF; D gene: TRBD1; J gene: TRBJ2-7; V gene: TRBV11-2
CDR3 protein: CSARDLGPNTEAFF; D gene: .; J gene: TRBJ1-1; V gene: TRBV20-1
CDR3 protein: CASSMPLYDQPQHF; D gene: .; J gene: TRBJ1-5; V gene: TRBV19
CDR3 protein: CACHSAGRGYTF; D gene: .; J gene: TRBJ1-2; V gene: TRBV30
CDR3 protein: CASTPGREGVRNQPQHF; D gene: .; J gene: TRBJ1-5; V gene: TRBV19
CDR3 protein: CASSPRGREYSNQPQHF; D gene: .; J gene: TRBJ1-5; V gene: TRBV4-1
CDR3 protein: CASSLTLTPTHLTLHF; D gene: .; J gene: TRBJ1-6; V gene: TRBV7-3
CDR3 protein: CASTPSKDLSGYTF; D gene: .; J gene: TRBJ1-2; V gene: TRBV6-2/TRBV6-3
CDR3 protein: CASSPPSIGELFF; D gene: .; J gene: TRBJ2-2; V gene: TRBV6-1
CDR3 protein: CSASLSPLGNSPLHF; D gene: .; J gene: TRBJ1-6; V gene: TRBV20-1
CDR3 protein: CACDRRANYGYTF; D gene: .; J gene: TRBJ1-2; V gene: TRBV30
CDR3 protein: CASSWTVNYEQYF; D gene: .; J gene: TRBJ2-7; V gene: TRBV27
CDR3 protein: CASSPSPPRSYEQYF; D gene: .; J gene: TRBJ2-7; V gene: TRBV28
CDR3 protein: CSARGDGSSYEQYF; D gene: .; J gene: TRBJ2-7; V gene: TRBV20-1
CDR3 protein: CSVGTGSGNTIYF; D gene: .; J gene: TRBJ1-3; V gene: TRBV29-1
CDR3 protein: CASKIHRANSPLHF; D gene: .; J gene: TRBJ1-6; V gene: TRBV12-3/TRBV12-4
CDR3 protein: CASSQASDYNTDTQYF; D gene: .; J gene: TRBJ2-3; V gene: TRBV4-1
CDR3 protein: CASSSPNSPLHF; D gene: .; J gene: TRBJ1-6; V gene: TRBV6-2/TRBV6-3
CDR3 protein: CASSLALGLGANVLTF; D gene: .; J gene: TRBJ2-6; V gene: TRBV7-2
CDR3 protein: CATSDVGTGPSGANVLTF; D gene: TRBD1; J gene: TRBJ2-6; V gene: TRBV24-1
CDR3 protein: CASSLFGYNYGYTF; D gene: .; J gene: TRBJ1-2; V gene: TRBV28
CDR3 protein: CASSWDRYSGNTIYF; D gene: .; J gene: TRBJ1-3; V gene: TRBV5-1
CDR3 protein: CASREKGGTEAFF; D gene: .; J gene: TRBJ1-1; V gene: TRBV6-1
CDR3 protein: CASSQFRGGGAFF; D gene: .; J gene: TRBJ1-1; V gene: TRBV4-1
CDR3 protein: CASSPMRTSGQETQYF; D gene: TRBD2; J gene: TRBJ2-5; V gene: TRBV3-1
CDR3 protein: CASSRGAGLYEQYF; D gene: .; J gene: TRBJ2-7; V gene: TRBV27
CDR3 protein: CASGQGAPGTGELFF; D gene: TRBD1; J gene: TRBJ2-2; V gene: TRBV7-2
CDR3 protein: CASTRSSGAAYEQYF; D gene: TRBD2; J gene: TRBJ2-7; V gene: TRBV12-3/TRBV12-4
CDR3 protein: CASSQGRHSNQPQHF; D gene: .; J gene: TRBJ1-5; V gene: TRBV3-1
CDR3 protein: CASSLRQGTNQETQYF; D gene: TRBD1; J gene: TRBJ2-5; V gene: TRBV4-1
CDR3 protein: CASSSKVGSTEAFF; D gene: .; J gene: TRBJ1-1; V gene: TRBV12-3/TRBV12-4
CDR3 protein: CASSTTANSPLHF; D gene: .; J gene: TRBJ1-6; V gene: TRBV5-1
CDR3 protein: CASSLSQTSGIAYEQYF; D gene: TRBD2; J gene: TRBJ2-7; V gene: TRBV5-1
CDR3 protein: CASSVSSDYEQYF; D gene: .; J gene: TRBJ2-7; V gene: TRBV7-9
CDR3 protein: CASSPDGTEAFF; D gene: .; J gene: TRBJ1-1; V gene: TRBV7-2
CDR3 protein: CSARATGGGETQYF; D gene: TRBD1; J gene: TRBJ2-5; V gene: TRBV20-1
CDR3 protein: CASSFLEGSYGYTF; D gene: .; J gene: TRBJ1-2; V gene: TRBV12-3/TRBV12-4
CDR3 protein: CASSSTGQGPVANSPLHF; D gene: TRBD1; J gene: TRBJ1-6; V gene: TRBV7-8
CDR3 protein: CASSHTQASNQPQHF; D gene: .; J gene: TRBJ1-5; V gene: TRBV28
CDR3 protein: CASNLGPNTEAFF; D gene: .; J gene: TRBJ1-1; V gene: TRBV12-3/TRBV12-4
CDR3 protein: CASSERGRNYEQYF; D gene: .; J gene: TRBJ2-7; V gene: TRBV6-1